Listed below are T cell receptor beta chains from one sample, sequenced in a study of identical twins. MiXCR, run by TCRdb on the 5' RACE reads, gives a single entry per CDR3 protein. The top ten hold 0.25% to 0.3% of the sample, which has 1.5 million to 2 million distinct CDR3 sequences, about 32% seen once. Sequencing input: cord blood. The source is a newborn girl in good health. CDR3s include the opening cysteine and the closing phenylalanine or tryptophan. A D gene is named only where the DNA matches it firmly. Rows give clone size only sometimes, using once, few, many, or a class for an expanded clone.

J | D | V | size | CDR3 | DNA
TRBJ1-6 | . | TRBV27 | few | CASSTRAIGGNSPLHF | TGTGCCAGCAGTACCCGCGCGATCGGCGGGAATTCACCCCTCCACTTT
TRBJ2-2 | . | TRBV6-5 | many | CASSYGAGELFF | TGTGCCAGCAGTTACGGGGCCGGGGAGCTGTTTTTT
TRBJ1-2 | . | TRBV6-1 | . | CASSESPAQAYYGYTF | TGTGCCAGCAGTGAATCTCCTGCACAGGCGTACTATGGCTACACCTTC
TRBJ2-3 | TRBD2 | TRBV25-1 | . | CASSESLAGPTQYF | TGTGCCAGCAGTGAATCACTAGCGGGACCTACGCAGTATTTT
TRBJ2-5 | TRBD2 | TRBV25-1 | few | CASSEYGVAGLQETQYF | TGTGCCAGCAGTGAATATGGGGTAGCGGGCCTCCAAGAGACCCAGTACTTC
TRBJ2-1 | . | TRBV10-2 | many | CASRSSYNEQFF | TGCGCCAGCAGGAGCTCCTACAATGAGCAGTTCTTC
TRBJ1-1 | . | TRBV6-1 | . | CASSEVRVDEAFF | TGTGCCAGCAGTGAAGTTAGGGTAGATGAAGCTTTCTTT
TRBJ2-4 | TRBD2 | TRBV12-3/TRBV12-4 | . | CASSFRLAGENIQYF | TGTGCCAGCAGTTTTCGGCTAGCGGGGGAAAACATTCAGTACTTC
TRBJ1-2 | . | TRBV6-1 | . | CANRPSLNYGYTF | TGTGCCAACCGACCTTCCCTTAACTATGGCTACACCTTC
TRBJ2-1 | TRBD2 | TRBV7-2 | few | CASSRSSGISYNEQFF | TGTGCCAGCAGTCGGAGTAGCGGGATCTCCTACAATGAGCAGTTCTTC
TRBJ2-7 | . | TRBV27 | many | CASSSLDNSYEQYF | TGTGCCAGCAGTTCCTTGGACAATTCCTACGAGCAGTACTTC
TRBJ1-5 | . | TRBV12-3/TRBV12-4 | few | CASSTAGTRGASNQPQHF | TGTGCCAGCAGTACAGCCGGGACTCGAGGGGCCAGCAATCAGCCCCAGCATTTT
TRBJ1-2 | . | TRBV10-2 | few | CASRPTGMNGYTF | TGCGCCAGCAGGCCGACGGGGATGAATGGCTACACCTTC
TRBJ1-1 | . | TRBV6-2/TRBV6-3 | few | CASSYQGNWNTEAFF | TGTGCCAGCAGTTACCAGGGGAATTGGAACACTGAAGCTTTCTTT
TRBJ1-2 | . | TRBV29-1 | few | CSVDRELANYGYTF | TGCAGCGTTGACCGGGAGTTAGCTAACTATGGCTACACCTTC
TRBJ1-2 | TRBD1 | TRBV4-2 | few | CASSHLRQGGEDGYTF | TGTGCCAGCAGCCATCTTCGACAGGGTGGAGAGGATGGCTACACCTTC
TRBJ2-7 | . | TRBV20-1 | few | CSARRALAGTYEQYF | TGCAGTGCTAGACGGGCACTAGCCGGAACCTACGAGCAGTACTTC
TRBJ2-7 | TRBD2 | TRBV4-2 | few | CASSPVHGTSGYYEQYF | TGTGCCAGCAGCCCAGTCCACGGGACTAGCGGATACTACGAGCAGTACTTC
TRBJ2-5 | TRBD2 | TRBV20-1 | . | CSATRLGGEETQYF | TGCAGTGCTACCCGACTGGGGGGGGAAGAGACCCAGTACTTC
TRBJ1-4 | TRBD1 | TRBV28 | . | CASSTPDRAVNEKLFF | TGTGCCAGCAGTACCCCGGACAGGGCCGTTAATGAAAAACTGTTTTTT
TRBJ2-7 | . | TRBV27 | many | CASRTSSYEQYF | TGTGCCAGCAGGACTAGCTCCTACGAGCAGTACTTC
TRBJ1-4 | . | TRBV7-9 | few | CASSLHSTNEKLFF | TGTGCCAGCAGCCTTCACTCAACTAATGAAAAACTGTTTTTT
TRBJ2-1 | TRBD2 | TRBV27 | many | CASGRAYNEQFF | TGTGCCAGCGGGAGGGCCTACAATGAGCAGTTCTTC
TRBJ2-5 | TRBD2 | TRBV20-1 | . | CSAAGLAGGFDNEQYF | TGCAGTGCTGCGGGACTAGCGGGAGGATTCGACAATGAGCAGTACTTC
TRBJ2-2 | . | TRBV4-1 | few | CASSLRETGELFF | TGCGCCAGCAGCCTCAGGGAGACCGGGGAGCTGTTTTTT
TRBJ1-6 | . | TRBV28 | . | CASKSMGEWGNSPLHF | TGTGCCAGCAAATCTATGGGGGAATGGGGAAATTCACCCCTCCACTTT
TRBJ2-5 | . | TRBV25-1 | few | CASRLSETQYF | TGTGCCAGCAGGCTCTCGGAGACCCAGTACTTC
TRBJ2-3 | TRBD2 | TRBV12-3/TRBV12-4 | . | CASSLHRTSGSRADTQYF | TGTGCCAGCAGTCTTCATAGGACTAGCGGGAGTAGAGCAGATACGCAGTATTTT
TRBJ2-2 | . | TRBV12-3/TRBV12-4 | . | CASIGGNTGELFF | TGTGCCAGCATAGGCGGGAACACCGGGGAGCTGTTTTTT
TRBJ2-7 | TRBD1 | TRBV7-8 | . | CAGSPPGQGREQYF | TGTGCCGGCAGCCCCCCAGGACAGGGAAGGGAGCAGTACTTC
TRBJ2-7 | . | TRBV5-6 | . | CASSLKRAYEQYF | TGTGCCAGCAGCTTGAAAAGGGCCTACGAGCAGTACTTC
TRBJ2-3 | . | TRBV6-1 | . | CASKGRHTDTQYF | TGTGCCAGCAAGGGCAGGCACACAGATACGCAGTATTTT
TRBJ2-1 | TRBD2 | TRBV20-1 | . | CSARDVGREWYNEQFF | TGCAGTGCTAGAGATGTGGGGCGGGAGTGGTACAATGAGCAGTTCTTC
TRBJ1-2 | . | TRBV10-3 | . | CAISPLEIYGYTF | TGTGCCATCAGCCCACTCGAAATCTATGGCTACACCTTC
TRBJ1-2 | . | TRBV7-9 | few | CASSESLGQLHGYTF | TGTGCCAGCAGCGAGAGTCTGGGACAACTACACGGCTACACCTTC
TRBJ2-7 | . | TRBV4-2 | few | CASSQVPGFRLYEQYF | TGTGCCAGCAGCCAAGTTCCAGGGTTTCGACTTTACGAGCAGTACTTC
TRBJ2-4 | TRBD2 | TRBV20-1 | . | CSAKRLAGGGVKNIQYF | TGCAGTGCCAAGAGGCTAGCGGGAGGTGGGGTCAAAAACATTCAGTACTTC
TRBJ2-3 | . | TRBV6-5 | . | CASREEGITDTQYF | TGTGCCAGCAGAGAGGAGGGAATCACAGATACGCAGTATTTT
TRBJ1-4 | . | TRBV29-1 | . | CSVVGSNEKLFF | TGCAGCGTTGTTGGCAGTAATGAAAAACTGTTTTTT
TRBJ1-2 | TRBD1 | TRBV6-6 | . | CASSYSQGLYGYTF | TGTGCCAGCAGTTACTCACAGGGGCTTTATGGCTACACCTTC
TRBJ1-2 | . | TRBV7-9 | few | CASSFTGSYTF | TGTGCCAGCAGCTTCACGGGGAGCTACACCTTC
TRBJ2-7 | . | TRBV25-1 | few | CASSEYAGSEQYF | TGTGCCAGCAGTGAATATGCAGGGAGCGAGCAGTACTTC
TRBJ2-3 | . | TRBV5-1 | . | CASSLQSPSTDTQYF | TGCGCCAGCAGCTTGCAGTCTCCTAGCACAGATACGCAGTATTTT
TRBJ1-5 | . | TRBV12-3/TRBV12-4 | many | CASSLREQPQHF | TGTGCCAGCAGTTTAAGGGAGCAGCCCCAGCATTTT
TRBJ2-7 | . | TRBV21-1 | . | CASCGDNNNEQYF | TGTGCCAGCTGCGGAGACAACAACAATGAGCAGTACTTC
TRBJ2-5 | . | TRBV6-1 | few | CASSEVRRETQYF | TGTGCCAGCAGTGAAGTAAGGAGGGAGACCCAGTACTTC
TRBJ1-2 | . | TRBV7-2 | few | CASSLASRGWGDGYTF | TGTGCCAGCAGCTTAGCTAGTCGGGGGTGGGGTGACGGCTACACCTTC